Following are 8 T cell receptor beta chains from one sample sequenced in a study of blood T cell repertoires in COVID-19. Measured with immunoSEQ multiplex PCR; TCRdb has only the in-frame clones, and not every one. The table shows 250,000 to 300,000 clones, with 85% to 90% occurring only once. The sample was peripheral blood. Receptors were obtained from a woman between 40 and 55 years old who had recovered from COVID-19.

The DNA for the CDR3 is TGTGCCAGCAGTACGAGGACAGGACACATGAACACTGAAGCTTTCTTT. This codes for CASSTRTGHMNTEAFF. The genes are TRBV27 and TRBJ1-1, with 7 bases matching TRBD1. Trimming at V came to 5 bases and at J to 0 bases, leaving 9 bases not matched to a gene. CDR1 and CDR2 from the germline V gene are MNHEY and SMNVEV (reference sequence). The CDR3 is made up of 16 amino acids.

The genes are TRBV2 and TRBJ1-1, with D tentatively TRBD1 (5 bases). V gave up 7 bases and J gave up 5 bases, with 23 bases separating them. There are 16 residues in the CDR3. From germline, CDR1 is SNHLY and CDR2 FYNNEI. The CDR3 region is CASTNLPGGLFTEAFF. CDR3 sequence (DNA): TGTGCCAGCACTAACCTCCCCGGGGGTCTCTTTACTGAAGCTTTCTTT.

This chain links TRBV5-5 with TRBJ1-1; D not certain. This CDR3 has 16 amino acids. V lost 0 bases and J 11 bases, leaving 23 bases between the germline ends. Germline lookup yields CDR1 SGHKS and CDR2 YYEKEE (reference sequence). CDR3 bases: TGTGCCAGCAGCTTGGCTGGCTCGGACCGGGAGCGAACTGCTTTCTTT. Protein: CASSLAGSDRERTAFF. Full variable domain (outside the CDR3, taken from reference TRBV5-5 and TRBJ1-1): DAGVTQSPTHLIKTRGQQVTLRCSPISGHKSVSWYQQVLGQGPQFIFQYYEKEERGRGNFPDRFSARQFPNYSSELNVNALLLGDSALYLCASSLAGSDRERTAFFGQGTRLTVV.

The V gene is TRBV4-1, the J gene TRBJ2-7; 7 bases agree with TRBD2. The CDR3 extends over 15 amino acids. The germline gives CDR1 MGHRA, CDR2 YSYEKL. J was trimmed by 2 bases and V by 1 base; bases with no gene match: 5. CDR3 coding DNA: TGCGCCAGCAGCCAAGGTTGGGAGGGGACCTACGAGCAGTACTTC. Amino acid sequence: CASSQGWEGTYEQYF.

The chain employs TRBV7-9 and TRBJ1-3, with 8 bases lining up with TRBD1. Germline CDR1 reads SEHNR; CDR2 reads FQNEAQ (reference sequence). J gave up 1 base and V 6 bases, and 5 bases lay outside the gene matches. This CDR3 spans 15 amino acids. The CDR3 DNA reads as TGTGCCAGCAGTCAACAGGGGGTTTCTGGAAACACCATATATTTT. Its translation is CASSQQGVSGNTIYF.

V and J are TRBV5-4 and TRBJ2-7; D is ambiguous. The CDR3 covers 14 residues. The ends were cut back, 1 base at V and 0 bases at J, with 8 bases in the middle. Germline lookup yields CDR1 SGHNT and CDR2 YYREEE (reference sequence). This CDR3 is CASSLYTGSYEQYF. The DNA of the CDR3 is TGTGCCAGCAGCTTGTATACGGGCTCCTACGAGCAGTACTTC.

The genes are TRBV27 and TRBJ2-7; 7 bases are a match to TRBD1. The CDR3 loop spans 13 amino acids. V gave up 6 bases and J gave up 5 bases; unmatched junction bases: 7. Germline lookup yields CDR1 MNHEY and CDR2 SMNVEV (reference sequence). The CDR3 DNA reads TGTGCCAGCAGACCGGACAGGTCCCACGAGCAGTACTTC. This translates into CASRPDRSHEQYF.

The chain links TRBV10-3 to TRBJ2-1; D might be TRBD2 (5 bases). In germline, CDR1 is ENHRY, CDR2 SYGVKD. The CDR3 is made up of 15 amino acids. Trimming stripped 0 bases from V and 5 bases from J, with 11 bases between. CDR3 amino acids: CAISESDWSNNEQFF. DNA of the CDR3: TGTGCCATCAGTGAGTCGGACTGGTCTAACAATGAGCAGTTCTTC.